This entry concerns a single T cell receptor (beta chain). Its target is not known. The data stem from a study of a mutant IDH1 vaccine in newly diagnosed glioma. Whole-study context: Patients were pretreated with radiotherapy, temozolomide, or both, mostly both.

The time point: week 23, last vaccination. Each dose delivered 300 ug of mutant IDH1 20-mer peptide subcutaneously with imiquimod. Diagnosis in the donors showed new WHO grade 3 or 4 astrocytomas that were IDH1-mutant and ATRX-lost. V was trimmed by 2 bases and J by 0 bases, leaving 13 bases between them. The germline CDR1 and CDR2 sequences are MDHEN and SYDVKM. The CDR3 runs to 16 residues. TCRdb keeps only in-frame clones here, not all; method: immunoSEQ multiplex PCR. The data contain approximately 41,000 clones, approximately 90% of them singletons. The clonotype originates from a man over 45 with glioma. V is TRBV28 and J is TRBJ1-2; no firm D call. Sequenced here: PBMCs, sampled from a glioma patient whose treatment included an IDH1 peptide vaccine. The CDR3 sequence is CASSLDLAAANYGYTF. CDR3 DNA sequence: TGTGCCAGCAGTTTAGACCTGGCCGCAGCTAACTATGGCTACACCTTC.